A single sample is the source of the 26 T cell receptor beta chains below, sequenced in a study of blood T cell repertoires in COVID-19 (dated by TCRdb to 2019 to 2021). The receptor library was made with the immunoSEQ multiplex PCR assay. Not all clones reach the TCRdb copy of this immuneACCESS table, which keeps in-frame sequences only. Checked studies attribute under half of the gap to unresolved V genes and leave the rest unexplained. Here the sample has 200,000 to 250,000 clones; roughly 82% occur a single time. The ten largest clonotypes hold 9.7% of the sample. What was sequenced was peripheral blood. These TCRs come from a man aged 45-65 years with active or convalescent COVID-19.

This rearrangement joins TRBV5-4 to TRBJ2-2; TRBD2 is a possible D gene (6 bases). With 0 bases removed from V and 6 bases from J, the gap between germline ends came to 18 bases. The CDR3 spans 17 residues. Germline V gene lookup returns CDR1 SGHNT and CDR2 YYREEE (reference sequence). CDR3 in amino acids: CASSLAIGHRGAGELFF. The CDR3 coding sequence is TGTGCCAGCAGCTTGGCCATCGGTCACCGCGGGGCCGGGGAGCTGTTTTTT.

This clone was observed a few times. The chain carries TRBV15 and TRBJ1-5; 8 nucleotides line up with TRBD1. Germline V lookup: CDR1 LNHNV, CDR2 YYDKDF (reference sequence). Unmatched junction bases numbered 13, after V lost 2 bases and J lost 4 bases. This CDR3 is 18 amino acids long. The CDR3 protein is CATSRLVGQGALNQPQHF. CDR3 sequence (DNA): TGTGCCACCAGCAGACTCGTAGGGCAGGGGGCATTAAATCAGCCCCAGCATTTT. Looking up the rest from reference TRBV15 and TRBJ1-5 gives the full variable domain: DAMVIQNPRYQVTQFGKPVTLSCSQTLNHNVMYWYQQKSSQAPKLLFHYYDKDFNNEADTPDNFQSRRPNTSFCFLDIRSPGLGDTAMYLCATSRLVGQGALNQPQHFGDGTRLSIL.

This chain links TRBV10-2 with TRBJ1-4; 8 positions agree with TRBD1. Looked up from germline, CDR1 is WSHSY and CDR2 is SAAADI. The CDR3 length is 13 residues. V lost 6 bases, J lost 7 bases, and 4 bases stayed unmatched. CDR3 DNA: TGCGCCAGCAGCGAACAGGGGGGTGAAAAACTGTTTTTT. Translating it yields CASSEQGGEKLFF.

This sequence joins TRBV3-1 (or the pseudogene TRBV3-2) and TRBJ1-5; D may be TRBD1 (6 bases). The length of the CDR3 is 15 residues. Trimming removed 2 bases from V and 3 bases from J, with 11 bases in between. Germline V gene lookup returns CDR1 LGHDT and CDR2 YNNKEL (reference sequence). The CDR3 sequence is CASSQRTDHNQPQHF. The CDR3 DNA follows: TGTGCCAGCAGCCAACGGACAGACCACAATCAGCCCCAGCATTTT.

This chain links TRBV19 with TRBJ1-1; 11 bases map to TRBD1. Germline values: CDR1 LNHDA, CDR2 SQIVND (reference sequence). The CDR3 is 13 residues long. The ends lost 11 bases at V and 1 base at J; junction bases unmatched: 3. CDR3 loop: CASGTGGNTEAFF. CDR3 nucleotide sequence: TGTGCCTCCGGGACAGGGGGGAACACTGAAGCTTTCTTT.

The rearrangement uses TRBV2 and TRBJ2-6; D is possibly TRBD2 (5 bases). The CDR3 loop spans 17 amino acids. Per germline, CDR1 SNHLY and CDR2 FYNNEI. The V gene lost 4 bases and the J gene lost 2 bases, with 15 bases spanning the gap. The CDR3 DNA reads as TGTGCCAGCAGTGGACGAGGAGGCGGAACTGGGGCCAACGTCCTGACTTTC. It encodes CASSGRGGGTGANVLTF. Based on the CDR3 plus reference TRBV2 and TRBJ2-6, the full variable domain is EPEVTQTPSHQVTQMGQEVILRCVPISNHLYFYWYRQILGQKVEFLVSFYNNEISEKSEIFDDQFSVERPDGSNFTLKIRSTKLEDSAMYFCASSGRGGGTGANVLTFGAGSRLTVL.

The chain combines TRBV28 with TRBJ2-4; D is uncertain. V lost 3 bases to trimming and J lost 8 bases, with 5 bases between them. The CDR3 sequence is 11 residues long. Germline V lookup: CDR1 MDHEN, CDR2 SYDVKM. The CDR3 here is CASSFTDIQYF. The CDR3 DNA reads TGTGCCAGCAGTTTTACGGACATTCAGTACTTC.

The rearrangement joins TRBV6-5 to TRBJ1-4; D not certain. Germline assignment: CDR1 MNHEY and CDR2 SVGAGI. The CDR3 sequence is 14 residues long. The ends were cut back, 7 bases at V and 3 bases at J, with 12 bases in the middle. CDR3 sequence (DNA): TGTGCCAGCACCCTAGGTTCGGCTAATGAAAAACTGTTTTTT. Translating it yields CASTLGSANEKLFF.

The DNA for the CDR3 is TGTGCCAGCAGCCCGGGAGGACGAAGGAACACTGAAGCTTTCTTT. Translation: CASSPGGRRNTEAFF. This chain joins TRBV5-4 and TRBJ1-1; D gene uncertain. The CDR3 runs to 15 residues. V gave up 4 bases and J gave up 1 base, with 14 bases separating them. Germline V gene data show CDR1 as SGHNT and CDR2 as YYREEE (reference sequence).

V usage is TRBV4-3 and J usage is TRBJ1-3; TRBD1 agrees at 9 bases. This CDR3 contains 14 residues. Germline V gene sequence: CDR1 LGHNA, CDR2 YSLEER. V lost 0 bases, J lost 9 bases, and 3 bases stayed unmatched. This CDR3 is CASSQEGQGGTIYF. In DNA, the CDR3 is TGCGCCAGCAGCCAAGAGGGACAGGGAGGCACCATATATTTT.

The V gene is TRBV15, the J gene TRBJ1-1, with 7 bases lining up with TRBD1. Per the germline V gene, CDR1 is LNHNV and CDR2 is YYDKDF (reference sequence). The V and J ends lost 3 bases and 1 base, in that order; junction bases with no gene match: 5. CDR3 size: 15 residues. CDR3 protein: CATSRPGQANTEAFF. In DNA form, the CDR3 reads TGTGCCACCAGCAGGCCTGGACAGGCGAACACTGAAGCTTTCTTT.

The genes are TRBV20-1 and TRBJ2-2; 10 positions agree with TRBD2. This CDR3 spans 15 amino acids. After removal of 3 bases from V and 5 bases from J, the junction contained 6 bases not matched to a gene. Germline assignment: CDR1 DFQATT and CDR2 SNEGSKA (reference sequence). This CDR3 reads CSASTPSGSTGELFF. The CDR3 DNA follows: TGCAGTGCTAGTACGCCTAGCGGGAGTACCGGGGAGCTGTTTTTT.

This chain connects TRBV5-1 to TRBJ1-4; a possible D gene is TRBD1 (6 bases). Germline V gene data show CDR1 as SGHRS and CDR2 as YFSETQ. The V end was cut by 1 base, the J end by 11 bases, with 15 bases between. This CDR3 is 14 amino acids long. This CDR3 is CASSLMGRGEKLFF. CDR3 bases: TGCGCCAGCAGCTTGATGGGCAGGGGAGAGAAACTGTTTTTT. Drawing the rest from reference TRBV5-1 and TRBJ1-4, the complete variable domain is KAGVTQTPRYLIKTRGQQVTLSCSPISGHRSVSWYQQTPGQGLQFLFEYFSETQRNKGNFPGRFSGRQFSNSRSEMNVSTLELGDSALYLCASSLMGRGEKLFFGSGTQLSVL.

The CDR3 bases are TGTGCCAGCAGCTTGGGTGCGGGAGATTACAATGAGCAGTTCTTC. Amino acid sequence: CASSLGAGDYNEQFF. The rearrangement links TRBV5-4 to TRBJ2-1; TRBD2 aligns across 7 bases. The CDR3 contains 15 residues. Germline V CDR1 and CDR2: SGHNT, YYREEE (reference sequence). Trimming removed 0 bases from V and 4 bases from J; junction bases left unmatched: 4.

The chain carries TRBV7-2 and TRBJ1-3; D uncertain. V gave up 4 bases and J gave up 4 bases, with 11 bases separating them. The CDR3 sequence is 14 residues long. Germline-derived CDR1 and CDR2 are SGHTA and FQGNSA. As DNA, the CDR3 is TGTGCCAGCAGCTCGCCGGGAGGAGGAAACACCATATATTTT. Its translation: CASSSPGGGNTIYF.

This sequence joins TRBV5-4 and TRBJ2-7, with no clear D. V lost 5 bases and J 1 base, leaving 13 bases between the germline ends. CDR3 size: 14 residues. The V gene's germline CDR1 is SGHNT and CDR2 YYREEE (reference sequence). The CDR3 DNA sequence: TGTGCCAGCAGTTTCCAAGCCCAATCCTACGAGCAGTACTTC. Protein product: CASSFQAQSYEQYF.

The rearrangement links TRBV18 to TRBJ1-2, with a tentative D call TRBD1 (6 bases). Germline V gene sequence: CDR1 KGHSH, CDR2 LQKENI. Trimming removed 3 bases from V and 0 bases from J, with 11 bases in between. The CDR3 is 15 residues long. The DNA for the CDR3 is TGTGCCAGCTCACCTCGAACAGGGACTAACTATGGCTACACCTTC. Protein product: CASSPRTGTNYGYTF.

The sample holds a few counts of this clone. V and J are TRBV28 and TRBJ2-3; 8 bases are shared with TRBD1. Germline CDR1 reads MDHEN; CDR2 reads SYDVKM. Unmatched junction bases numbered 6, after V lost 7 bases and J lost 0 bases. The length of the CDR3 is 15 residues. CDR3 DNA sequence: TGTGCCAGCACCATGCAGGGGGCAAGCACAGATACGCAGTATTTT. The encoded protein is CASTMQGASTDTQYF.

Notes on this clone: Different DNA sequences within this sample yield the same CDR3. The DNA for the CDR3 is TGTGCCAGCAGCCCGAGCAGGGGTGGTTGGGAGACCCAGTACTTC. Amino acids: CASSPSRGGWETQYF. V and J are TRBV9 and TRBJ2-5, with a tentative D call TRBD1 (6 bases). Trimming stripped 4 bases from V and 5 bases from J, with 18 bases between. Per germline, CDR1 SGDLS and CDR2 YYNGEE. This CDR3 comprises 15 residues.

The V gene is TRBV5-4, the J gene TRBJ2-7; possible D gene TRBD1, 6 bases. The V gene's germline CDR1 is SGHNT and CDR2 YYREEE (reference sequence). The CDR3 totals 14 residues. V lost 2 bases, J lost 2 bases, and 11 bases lay in between. The CDR3 region is CASSLMTGTYEQYF. CDR3 nucleotide sequence: TGTGCCAGCAGCTTAATGACAGGCACCTACGAGCAGTACTTC.

V usage is TRBV28 and J usage is TRBJ2-7; 9 nucleotides agree with TRBD1. Unmatched junction bases numbered 7, after V lost 4 bases and J lost 3 bases. The germline CDR1 and CDR2 sequences are MDHEN and SYDVKM. The CDR3 has 15 amino acids. The CDR3 is CASSWGGTGIYEQYF. The DNA of the CDR3 is TGTGCCAGCAGTTGGGGTGGGACAGGGATCTACGAGCAGTACTTC.

A few counts support this clone. The chain uses TRBV3-1 (or the pseudogene TRBV3-2) and TRBJ2-5; D is undetermined. Germline V gives CDR1 LGHDT, CDR2 YNNKEL (reference sequence). This CDR3 contains 14 residues. Trimming removed 0 bases from V and 4 bases from J, with 9 bases in between. The CDR3 loop is CASSQDYSRETQYF. Written as DNA, the CDR3 is TGTGCCAGCAGCCAAGATTACAGTAGAGAGACCCAGTACTTC.

There are many counts of this clone. The CDR3 bases are TGTGCCAGCAGGGTAGATGGTTCTCGGTACAATGAGCAGTTCTTC. Its translation is CASRVDGSRYNEQFF. The J gene is TRBJ2-1, the V gene TRBV6-4; D gene unclear. V dropped 6 bases and J dropped 4 bases, with 16 bases sitting between them. Germline V gene data show CDR1 as MRHNA and CDR2 as SNTAGT. CDR3 size: 15 residues.

The chain uses TRBV23-1 and TRBJ1-6; 9 bases fit TRBD1. TRBV23-1 is marked as an open reading frame, function uncertain. The CDR3 spans 15 residues. J was trimmed by 9 bases and V by 4 bases; bases with no gene match: 7. The CDR3 spells CASSPPKGQGSPLHF. DNA of the CDR3: TGCGCCAGCAGTCCCCCGAAGGGACAGGGTTCACCCCTCCACTTT.

This chain links TRBV11-3 with TRBJ1-1, with D possibly being TRBD1 (5 bases). Germline values: CDR1 SGHNT, CDR2 YENEEA. The CDR3 is 17 residues long. The germline V and J ends were trimmed by 0 bases and 3 bases, with 17 bases remaining between them. The CDR3 protein is CASSLEGVRPGDTEAFF. CDR3 DNA: TGTGCCAGCAGCTTAGAAGGAGTCAGGCCGGGGGACACTGAAGCTTTCTTT. Full variable domain (remainder filled in from reference TRBV11-3 and TRBJ1-1): EAGVVQSPRYKIIEKKQPVAFWCNPISGHNTLYWYLQNLGQGPELLIRYENEEAVDDSQLPKDRFSAERLKGVDSTLKIQPAELGDSAVYLCASSLEGVRPGDTEAFFGQGTRLTVV.

This sequence joins TRBV25-1 and TRBJ1-1; 7 bases match TRBD1. V lost 7 bases, J lost 6 bases, and 8 bases stayed unmatched. The CDR3 has 13 amino acids. CDR1 is MGHDK, CDR2 SYGVNS, per germline. In DNA form, the CDR3 reads TGTGCCAGCAAACAAACAGGGGAGGCTGAAGCTTTCTTT. Residues: CASKQTGEAEAFF.